This T cell receptor beta chain was captured by sequencing in a study of blood T cells in healthy people across ages. Study results and caveats: Unknown donor CMV status possibly confounded expanded clonotype changes. TCR beta diversity was tightly associated with the proportion of naive T cells.

This CDR3 has 12 amino acids. Germline loops: CDR1 KGHSH, CDR2 LQKENI. Deletions cut 2 bases from V and 8 bases from J, with 7 bases between. The second PCR ran roughly 6 to 11 cycles with a sample-barcoded 5' primer and J-beta primers. Each cDNA molecule carried a tag from a template-switch adaptor that contained 12 random nucleotides. Each CDR3 protein gets one entry after TCRdb re-called the 5' RACE reads with MiXCR. The sample carries 1.5 million to 2 million distinct CDR3 sequences, over 25% recorded once. Points on this clonotype: Antigen specificity is unknown.

The rearrangement uses TRBV18 and TRBJ2-1; D unclear. Sequences were obtained from blood. The TCR was taken from a woman between 25 and 40 years old in good health. CDR3 sequence reads: CASSPIRDEQFF. The CDR3 region has the DNA TGTGCCAGCTCACCAATAAGGGATGAGCAGTTCTTC. The full variable domain, rest sourced from reference TRBV18 and TRBJ2-1, is NAGVMQNPRHLVRRRGQEARLRCSPMKGHSHVYWYRQLPEEGLKFMVYLQKENIIDESGMPKERFSAEFPKEGPSILRIQQVVRGDSAAYFCASSPIRDEQFFGPGTRLTVL.